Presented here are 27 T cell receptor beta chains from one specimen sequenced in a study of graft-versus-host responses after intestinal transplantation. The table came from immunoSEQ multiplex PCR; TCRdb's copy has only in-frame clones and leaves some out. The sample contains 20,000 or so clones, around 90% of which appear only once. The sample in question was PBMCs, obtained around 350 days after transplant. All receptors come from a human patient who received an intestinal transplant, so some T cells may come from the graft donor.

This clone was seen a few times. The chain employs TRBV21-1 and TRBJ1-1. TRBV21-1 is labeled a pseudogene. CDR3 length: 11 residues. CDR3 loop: CATGDGEEAFF. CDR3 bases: TGTGCCACCGGAGACGGGGAGGAAGCTTTCTTT.

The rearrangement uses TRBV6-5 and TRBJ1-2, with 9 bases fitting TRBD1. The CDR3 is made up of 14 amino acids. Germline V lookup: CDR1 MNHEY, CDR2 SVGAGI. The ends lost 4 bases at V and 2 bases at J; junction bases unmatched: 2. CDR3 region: CASSSGTGNYGYTF. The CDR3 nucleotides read TGTGCCAGCAGTTCCGGGACAGGGAACTATGGCTACACCTTC.

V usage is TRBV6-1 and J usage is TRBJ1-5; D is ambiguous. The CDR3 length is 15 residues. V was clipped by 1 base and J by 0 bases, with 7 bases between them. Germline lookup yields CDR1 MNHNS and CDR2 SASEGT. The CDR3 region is CASSEGLFSNQPQHF. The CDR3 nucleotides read TGTGCCAGCAGTGAAGGTCTTTTTAGCAATCAGCCCCAGCATTTT.

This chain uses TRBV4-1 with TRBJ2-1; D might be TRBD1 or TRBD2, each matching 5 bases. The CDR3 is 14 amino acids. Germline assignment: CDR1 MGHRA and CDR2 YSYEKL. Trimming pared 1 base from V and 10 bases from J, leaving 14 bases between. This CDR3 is CASSQGGVGLEQFF. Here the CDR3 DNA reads TGCGCCAGCAGCCAAGGAGGGGTTGGCCTCGAGCAGTTCTTC.

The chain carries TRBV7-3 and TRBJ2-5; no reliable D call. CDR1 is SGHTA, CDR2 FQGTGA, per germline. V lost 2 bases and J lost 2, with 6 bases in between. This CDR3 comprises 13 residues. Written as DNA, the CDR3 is TGTGCCAGCAGCTTAGCTAGTCAAGAGACCCAGTACTTC. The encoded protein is CASSLASQETQYF.

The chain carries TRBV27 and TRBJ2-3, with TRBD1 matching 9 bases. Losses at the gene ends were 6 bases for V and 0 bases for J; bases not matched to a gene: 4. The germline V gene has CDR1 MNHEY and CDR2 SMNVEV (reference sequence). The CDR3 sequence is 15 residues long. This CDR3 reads CASSQGQGSTDTQYF. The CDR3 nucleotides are TGTGCCAGCAGCCAAGGACAGGGGAGCACAGATACGCAGTATTTT.

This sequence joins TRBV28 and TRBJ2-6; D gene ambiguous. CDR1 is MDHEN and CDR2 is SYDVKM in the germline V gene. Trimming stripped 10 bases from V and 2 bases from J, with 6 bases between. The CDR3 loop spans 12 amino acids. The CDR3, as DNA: TGTGCCACCAAGACTGGGGCCAACGTCCTGACTTTC. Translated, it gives CATKTGANVLTF.

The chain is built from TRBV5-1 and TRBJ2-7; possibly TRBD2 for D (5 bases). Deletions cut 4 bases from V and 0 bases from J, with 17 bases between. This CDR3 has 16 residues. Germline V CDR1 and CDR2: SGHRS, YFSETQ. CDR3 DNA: TGCGCCAGCAGCGGCAACCCACAGCGGAACTCCTACGAGCAGTACTTC. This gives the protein CASSGNPQRNSYEQYF.

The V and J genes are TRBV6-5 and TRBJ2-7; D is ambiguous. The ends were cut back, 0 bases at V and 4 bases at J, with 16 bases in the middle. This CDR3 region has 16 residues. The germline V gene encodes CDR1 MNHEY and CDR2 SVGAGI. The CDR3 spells CASSYSVVPILYEQYF. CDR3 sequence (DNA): TGTGCCAGCAGTTACTCGGTTGTACCCATTTTATACGAGCAGTACTTC.

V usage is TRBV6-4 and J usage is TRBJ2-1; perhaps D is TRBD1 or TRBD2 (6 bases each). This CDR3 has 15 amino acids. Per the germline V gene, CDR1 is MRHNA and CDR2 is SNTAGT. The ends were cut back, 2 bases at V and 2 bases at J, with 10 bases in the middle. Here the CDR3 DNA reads TGTGCCAGCAGTGACAAGGGGGGTGCCTACAATGAGCAGTTCTTC. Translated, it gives CASSDKGGAYNEQFF.

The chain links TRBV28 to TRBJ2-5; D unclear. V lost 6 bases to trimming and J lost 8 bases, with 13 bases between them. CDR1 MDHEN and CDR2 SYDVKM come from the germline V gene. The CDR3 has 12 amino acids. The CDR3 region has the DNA TGTGCCAGCAGACTTACCGACACTACCCAGTACTTC. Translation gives CASRLTDTTQYF.

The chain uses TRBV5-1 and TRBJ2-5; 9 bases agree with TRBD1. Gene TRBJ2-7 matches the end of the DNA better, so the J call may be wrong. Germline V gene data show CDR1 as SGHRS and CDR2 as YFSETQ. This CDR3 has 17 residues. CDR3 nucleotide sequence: TGCGCCAGCAGCGCCGGGACAGGGATCGTGAGCTCCTACGAGCAGTACTTC. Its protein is CASSAGTGIVSSYEQYF.

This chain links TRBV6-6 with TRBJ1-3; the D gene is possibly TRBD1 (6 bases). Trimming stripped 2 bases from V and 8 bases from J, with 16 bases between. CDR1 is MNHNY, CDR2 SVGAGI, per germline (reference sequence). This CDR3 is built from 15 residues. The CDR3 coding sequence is TGTGCCAGCAGTTACACAGGGCCTGGAGGATACACCATATATTTT. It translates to CASSYTGPGGYTIYF.

CDR3: CASSLGQDYEQYF. The CDR3 coding sequence is TGTGCCAGCAGCTTGGGGCAGGACTACGAGCAGTACTTC. The chain uses TRBV5-6 and TRBJ2-7; D is unresolved. Deletions cut 0 bases from V and 3 bases from J, with 7 bases between. The CDR3 is 13 residues long. Germline CDR1 is SGHDT and CDR2 is YYEEEE.

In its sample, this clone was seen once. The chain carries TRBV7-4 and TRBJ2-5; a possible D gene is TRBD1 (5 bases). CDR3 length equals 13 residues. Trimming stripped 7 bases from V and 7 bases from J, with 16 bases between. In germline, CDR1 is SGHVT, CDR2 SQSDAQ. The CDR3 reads CASTLRVAGTQYF. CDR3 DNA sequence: TGTGCCAGCACCCTCAGGGTCGCCGGGACCCAGTACTTC.

CDR3: CASSTGNTEAFF. The CDR3 DNA reads as TGTGCCAGCAGTACAGGGAACACTGAAGCTTTCTTT. This sequence joins TRBV6-5 and TRBJ1-1, with D perhaps matching TRBD1 (5 bases). Germline V gene lookup returns CDR1 MNHEY and CDR2 SVGAGI. CDR3 length equals 12 residues. V shed 5 bases and J shed 1 base, with 5 bases lying between them.

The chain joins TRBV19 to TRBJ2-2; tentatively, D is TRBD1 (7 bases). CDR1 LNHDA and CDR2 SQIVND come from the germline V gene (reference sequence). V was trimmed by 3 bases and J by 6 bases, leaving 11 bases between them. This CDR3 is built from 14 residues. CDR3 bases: TGTGCCAGTAGTATCCAGGGGGGACCCGGGGAGCTGTTTTTT. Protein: CASSIQGGPGELFF.

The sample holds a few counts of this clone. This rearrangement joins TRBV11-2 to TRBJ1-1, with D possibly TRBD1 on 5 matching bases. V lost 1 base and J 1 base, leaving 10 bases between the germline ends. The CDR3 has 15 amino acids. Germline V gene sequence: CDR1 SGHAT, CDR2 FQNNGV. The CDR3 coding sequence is TGTGCCAGCAGCTTAGGCGCGGGGGGGAACACTGAAGCTTTCTTT. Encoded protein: CASSLGAGGNTEAFF.

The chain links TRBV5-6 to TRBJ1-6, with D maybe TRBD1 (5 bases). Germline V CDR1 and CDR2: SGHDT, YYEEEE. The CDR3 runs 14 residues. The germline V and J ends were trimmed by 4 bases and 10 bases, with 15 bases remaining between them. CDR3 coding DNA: TGTGCCAGCAGCATAGGGCAGGGCCACTCACCCCTCCACTTT. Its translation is CASSIGQGHSPLHF.

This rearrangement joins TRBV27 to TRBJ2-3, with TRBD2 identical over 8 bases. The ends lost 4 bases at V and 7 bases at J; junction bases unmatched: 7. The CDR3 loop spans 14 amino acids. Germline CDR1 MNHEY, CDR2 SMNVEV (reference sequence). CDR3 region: CASSSSGGTYTQYF. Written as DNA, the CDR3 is TGTGCCAGCAGTTCGAGCGGGGGAACTTATACGCAGTATTTT.

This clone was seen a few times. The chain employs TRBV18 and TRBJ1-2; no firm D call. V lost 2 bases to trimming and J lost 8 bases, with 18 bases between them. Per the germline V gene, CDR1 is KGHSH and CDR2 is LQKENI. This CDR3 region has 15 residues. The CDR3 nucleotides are TGTGCCAGCTCACCATCGGGCGTGCGGGAGGCCGGCTACACCTTC. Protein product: CASSPSGVREAGYTF.

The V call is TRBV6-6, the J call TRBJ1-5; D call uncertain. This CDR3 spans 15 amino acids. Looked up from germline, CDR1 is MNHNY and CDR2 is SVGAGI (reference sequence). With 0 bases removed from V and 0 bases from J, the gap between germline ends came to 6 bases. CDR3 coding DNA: TGTGCCAGCAGTTACTCAGGGTTTAGCAATCAGCCCCAGCATTTT. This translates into CASSYSGFSNQPQHF.

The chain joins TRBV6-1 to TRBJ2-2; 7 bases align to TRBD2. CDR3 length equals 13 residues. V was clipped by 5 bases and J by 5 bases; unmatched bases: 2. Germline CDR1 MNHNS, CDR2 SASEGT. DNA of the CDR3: TGTGCCAGCAGTTTAGCGGGTACCGGGGAGCTGTTTTTT. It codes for CASSLAGTGELFF.

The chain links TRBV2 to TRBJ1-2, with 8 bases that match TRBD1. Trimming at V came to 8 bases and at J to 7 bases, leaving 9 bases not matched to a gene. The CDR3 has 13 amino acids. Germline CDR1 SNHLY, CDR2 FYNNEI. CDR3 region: CASALDREGGYTF. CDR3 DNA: TGTGCCAGCGCTCTGGACAGGGAGGGTGGCTACACCTTC.

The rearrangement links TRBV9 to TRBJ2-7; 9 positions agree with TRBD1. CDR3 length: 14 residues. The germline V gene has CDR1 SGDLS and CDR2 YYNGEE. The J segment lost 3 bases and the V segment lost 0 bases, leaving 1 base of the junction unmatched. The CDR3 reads CASSVGTGDYEQYF. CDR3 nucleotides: TGTGCCAGCAGCGTAGGGACAGGGGACTACGAGCAGTACTTC.

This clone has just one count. The DNA for the CDR3 is TGTGCCAGCAGTTTGAACATGAACACTGAAGCTTTCTTT. It codes for CASSLNMNTEAFF. This chain links TRBV6-6 with TRBJ1-1; D gene unclear. Germline CDR1 reads MNHNY; CDR2 reads SVGAGI (reference sequence). This CDR3 is built from 13 residues. Trimming stripped 4 bases from V and 0 bases from J, with 6 bases between.

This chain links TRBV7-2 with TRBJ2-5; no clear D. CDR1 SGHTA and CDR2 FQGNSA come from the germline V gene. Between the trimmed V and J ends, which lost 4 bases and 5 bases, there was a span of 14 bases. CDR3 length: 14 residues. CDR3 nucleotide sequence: TGTGCCAGCAGCTGGACCAGAAGGTCGGAGACCCAGTACTTC. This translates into CASSWTRRSETQYF.